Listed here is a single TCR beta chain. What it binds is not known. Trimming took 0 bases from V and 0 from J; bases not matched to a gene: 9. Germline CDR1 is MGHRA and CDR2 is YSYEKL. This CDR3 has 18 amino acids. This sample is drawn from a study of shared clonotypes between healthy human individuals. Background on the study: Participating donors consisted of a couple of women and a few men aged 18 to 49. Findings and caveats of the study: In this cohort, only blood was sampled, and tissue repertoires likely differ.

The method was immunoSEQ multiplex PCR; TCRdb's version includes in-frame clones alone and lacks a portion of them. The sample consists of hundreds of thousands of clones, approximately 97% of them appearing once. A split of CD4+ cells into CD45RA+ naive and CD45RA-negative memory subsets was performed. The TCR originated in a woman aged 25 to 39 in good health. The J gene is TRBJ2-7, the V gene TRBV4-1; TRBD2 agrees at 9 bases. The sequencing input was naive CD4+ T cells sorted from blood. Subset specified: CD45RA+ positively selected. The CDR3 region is CASSQDETSGLSSYEQYF. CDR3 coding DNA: TGCGCCAGCAGCCAAGACGAGACTAGCGGCTTGAGCTCCTACGAGCAGTACTTC.